What follows are 27 T cell receptor beta chains derived from one specimen sequenced in a study of prognosis after radiotherapy for stage I lung cancer. Genomic DNA provided the template from which TCR beta CDR3 was amplified by two-round multiplex PCR. During first-round PCR, primers specific to each TRBV and TRBJ gene were used. One entry per CDR3 protein, called by TCRdb with MiXCR from the multiplex PCR reads. Here the sample spans roughly 16,000 distinct CDR3 sequences, more than 25% being singletons. The sequenced sample was PBMCs, obtained before or after stereotactic body radiation therapy (not recorded which). These receptors originate from a donor at least 50 years old with non-small cell lung cancer.

This clonotype was recorded at least ten times. V and J are TRBV30 and TRBJ1-1; D is ambiguous. From germline, CDR1 is GTSNPN and CDR2 SVGIG (reference sequence). This CDR3 contains 14 residues. V was cut by 0 bases and J by 1 base, with 9 bases left in between. The CDR3 region has the DNA TGTGCCTGGAGTGTACCCGGCCAGAACACTGAAGCTTTCTTT. It is translated as CAWSVPGQNTEAFF. The entire variable domain, with the rest obtained from reference TRBV30 and TRBJ1-1, is as follows: SQTIHQWPATLVQPVGSPLSLECTVEGTSNPNLYWYRQAAGRGLQLLFYSVGIGQISSEVPQNLSASRPQDRQFILSSKKLLLSDSGFYLCAWSVPGQNTEAFFGQGTRLTVV.

Remarks on this clonotype: A much more abundant neighbour one base away suggests this may be a read error. This chain connects TRBV5-4 to TRBJ2-3; D is unclear. The germline V gene has CDR1 SGHNT and CDR2 YYREEE (reference sequence). CDR3 length equals 12 residues. In nucleotides, the CDR3 is TGTGCCATCAGCCTCTACACAGATACGCAGTATTTT. This sequence encodes CAISLYTDTQYF.

Many counts were recorded for this clonotype. The V call is TRBV18, the J call TRBJ1-1; a weak D match, TRBD1 (5 bases). Germline CDR1 and CDR2: KGHSH and LQKENI. This CDR3 region has 18 residues. V was trimmed by 5 bases and J by 0 bases, leaving 22 bases between them. CDR3: CASSKTNTGGVMNTEAFF. The CDR3 nucleotides are TGTGCCAGCTCAAAGACCAACACAGGCGGGGTGATGAACACTGAAGCTTTCTTT.

This clonotype was detected many times. A single base separates this from a much larger clone, so it may be a read error. This chain links TRBV18 with TRBJ2-3; 8 nucleotides align to TRBD2. The CDR3 has 14 amino acids. The junction had 1 base not matched to a gene; V was cut back by 4 bases and J by 1 base. Germline-derived CDR1 and CDR2 are KGHSH and LQKENI. Here the CDR3 reads CASSRAGGTDTQYF. The CDR3 DNA is TGTGCCAGCTCACGAGCGGGAGGCACAGATACGCAGTATTTT.

This sequence joins TRBV5-1 and TRBJ2-7; 10 bases map to TRBD1. J was trimmed by 7 bases and V by 4 bases; bases with no gene match: 8. The CDR3 totals 14 residues. Germline lookup yields CDR1 SGHRS and CDR2 YFSETQ. The CDR3 loop reads CASSPGTGAGEQYF. In DNA form, the CDR3 reads TGCGCCAGCAGCCCCGGGACAGGGGCGGGAGAGCAGTACTTC.

This chain links TRBV5-1 with TRBJ2-1; 7 nucleotides line up with TRBD1. The CDR3 length is 14 residues. The V gene's germline CDR1 is SGHRS and CDR2 YFSETQ. V trimming: 6 bases; J trimming: 3 bases; junction bases outside the gene matches: 6. The DNA for the CDR3 is TGCGCCAGCACGGGTGGGACAGACTACAATGAGCAGTTCTTC. Protein: CASTGGTDYNEQFF.

Many counts were recorded for this clonotype. CDR3 sequence: CAWSAGSSGGRWTQYF. The CDR3 DNA reads as TGTGCCTGGAGTGCGGGAAGCTCCGGGGGGCGTTGGACCCAGTACTTC. V and J are TRBV30 and TRBJ2-5; D might be TRBD2 (7 bases). Germline CDR1 reads GTSNPN; CDR2 reads SVGIG (reference sequence). This CDR3 is 16 amino acids long. Deletions cut 1 base from V and 7 bases from J, with 22 bases between.

Details on this clonotype: The junction and the germline gene differ at one end; a read error may be behind it. The chain joins TRBV12-3 or TRBV12-4 to TRBJ2-1; no firm D call. The CDR3 loop spans 14 amino acids. CDR3 nucleotide sequence: TGTGCCTGCAGTCGGTCTCGGAGCTTGGATGAGCATTTCTTC. It is translated as CACSRSRSLDEHFF.

This clonotype was picked up many times. The CDR3 nucleotides are TGTGCCAGCTCCGGGTTAAGGGCCTACAATGAGCAGTTCTTC. It specifies CASSGLRAYNEQFF. The chain combines TRBV18 with TRBJ2-1; no firm D call. Germline V CDR1 and CDR2: KGHSH, LQKENI. Trimming stripped 6 bases from V and 2 bases from J, with 11 bases between. This CDR3 contains 14 residues.

The gene calls are TRBV28 and TRBJ2-2; 9 nucleotides match TRBD1. This CDR3 region has 16 residues. V lost 5 bases to trimming and J lost 2 bases; unmatched junction nucleotides: 6. Germline assignment: CDR1 MDHEN and CDR2 SYDVKM. Here the CDR3 reads CASSLPGQGNTGELFF. The CDR3 coding sequence is TGTGCCAGCAGTCTCCCGGGACAGGGTAACACCGGGGAGCTGTTTTTT. Drawing the rest from reference TRBV28 and TRBJ2-2, the complete variable domain is DVKVTQSSRYLVKRTGEKVFLECVQDMDHENMFWYRQDPGLGLRLIYFSYDVKMKEKGDIPEGYSVSREKKERFSLILESASTNQTSMYLCASSLPGQGNTGELFFGEGSRLTVL.

In regard to this clonotype: A far more abundant clone sits one base away, making this likely a read error. The V call is TRBV6-4, the J call TRBJ2-3; possible D gene TRBD2, 6 bases. The length of the CDR3 is 15 residues. Germline V CDR1 and CDR2: MRHNA, SNTAGT. The V and J ends lost 4 bases and 7 bases respectively, with 18 bases between them. Written as DNA, the CDR3 is TGTGCCAGCAGTGTTGGGGCGGGATGGCCATATACGCAGTATTTT. This translates into CASSVGAGWPYTQYF.

In this sample, this clonotype turned up many times. The rearrangement links TRBV6-1 to TRBJ1-2, with TRBD1 as a possible D gene (6 bases). The CDR3 has 19 amino acids. Germline values: CDR1 MNHNS, CDR2 SASEGT. Trimming removed 7 bases at V and 2 bases at J, with 29 bases between. CDR3 nucleotide sequence: TGTGCCAGCACAATTAGAGCCTGGGACAACCCAACAACAAACTATGGCTACACCTTC. Amino acids: CASTIRAWDNPTTNYGYTF.

Remarks on this clonotype: Being one base from a much bigger clone, this may be a read error. This sequence joins TRBV5-4 and TRBJ2-3; TRBD2 matches at 14 bases. Unmatched junction bases numbered 11, after V lost 0 bases and J lost 5 bases. The CDR3 totals 19 residues. Germline lookup yields CDR1 SGHNT and CDR2 YYREEE (reference sequence). The CDR3 DNA reads TGTGCCAGCAGCTTGGCCAACCCCGGGACTAGCGGGAGTAGAGATACGCAGTATTTT. It specifies CASSLANPGTSGSRDTQYF.

For this clonotype: A far larger clone is just one base off, so this is likely a read error. The J gene is TRBJ2-5, the V gene TRBV7-9; 9 bases line up with TRBD2. The CDR3 has 15 residues. Germline V CDR1 and CDR2: SEHNR, FQNEAQ (reference sequence). V lost 4 bases and J lost 8; bases outside the gene matches: 11. The CDR3 loop reads CASSYSGRYGDTQYF. CDR3 sequence (DNA): TGTGCCAGCAGCTATAGCGGGAGATACGGGGATACCCAGTACTTC.

About this clonotype itself: A read error is the likely source, as a far larger clone sits one nucleotide away. The chain is built from TRBV6-5 and TRBJ1-2; D is possibly TRBD1 (5 bases). This CDR3 has 13 amino acids. CDR1 MNHEY and CDR2 SVGAGI come from the germline V gene. CDR3 in amino acids: CASSYSEGSGCNF. DNA of the CDR3: TGTGCCAGCAGTTACTCCGAGGGGTCTGGCTGCAACTTC.

This clonotype appeared many times. The rearrangement joins TRBV30 to TRBJ1-5; no definite D call. CDR3 length: 13 amino acids. In germline, CDR1 is GTSNPN, CDR2 SVGIG (reference sequence). V was cut by 0 bases and J by 5 bases, with 8 bases left in between. The chain's CDR3 is CAWSVQKYQPQHF. For the CDR3, the DNA is TGTGCCTGGAGTGTACAGAAGTATCAGCCCCAGCATTTT.

In this sample, this clonotype is medium-sized. This rearrangement joins TRBV3-1 to TRBJ2-1; possibly TRBD2 for D (6 bases). Germline lookup yields CDR1 LGHDT and CDR2 YNNKEL (reference sequence). The CDR3 consists of 12 residues. The germline V and J ends were trimmed by 4 bases and 8 bases, with 9 bases remaining between them. This chain's CDR3 is CASSPTSHEQFF. DNA for the CDR3: TGTGCCAGCAGCCCGACTAGTCATGAGCAGTTCTTC.

The chain couples TRBV24-1 to TRBJ2-1; 11 positions agree with TRBD2. This CDR3 has 17 amino acids. CDR1 KGHDR and CDR2 SFDVKD come from the germline V gene. J was trimmed by 8 bases and V by 4 bases; bases with no gene match: 12. The CDR3 DNA is TGTGCCACCAGTGAGTCCTATCTAGCGGGAGGATTTCATGAGCAGTTCTTC. Translated, it gives CATSESYLAGGFHEQFF.

There are many counts of this clonotype. V gene TRBV7-8 combines with J gene TRBJ1-1; D is unclear. CDR1 and CDR2 (germline): SGHVS, FQNEAQ. CDR3 length equals 15 residues. V was trimmed by 1 base and J by 1 base, leaving 10 bases between them. CDR3 residues: CASSLGVLANTEAFF. CDR3 bases: TGTGCCAGCAGCTTAGGGGTTTTGGCGAACACTGAAGCTTTCTTT.

At least ten counts were recorded for this clonotype. The V and J genes are TRBV10-3 and TRBJ1-1, with D hard to call. Trimming removed 10 bases at V and 0 bases at J, with 12 bases between. Germline V lookup: CDR1 ENHRY, CDR2 SYGVKD. This CDR3 region has 13 residues. CDR3 loop: CATADVLNTEAFF. CDR3 DNA: TGTGCCACCGCGGACGTATTGAACACTGAAGCTTTCTTT.

Ten or more counts support this clonotype. The V gene is TRBV6-5, the J gene TRBJ2-7; TRBD1 might be the D (6 bases). The ends were cut back, 2 bases at V and 4 bases at J, with 15 bases in the middle. The CDR3 spans 15 residues. Germline V gene lookup returns CDR1 MNHEY and CDR2 SVGAGI. CDR3 amino acids: CASSYGTGNTYEQYF. In DNA, the CDR3 is TGTGCCAGCAGTTACGGAACAGGGAATACTTACGAGCAGTACTTC.

In its sample, this clonotype was seen many times. This chain's CDR3 is CASSPYRVAGEQYF. CDR3 in DNA: TGTGCCAGCAGTCCCTACAGGGTTGCGGGCGAGCAGTACTTC. This rearrangement joins TRBV28 to TRBJ2-7, with a possible D match to TRBD1 (6 bases). The CDR3 totals 14 residues. The V gene lost 5 bases and the J gene lost 6 bases, with 17 bases spanning the gap. The germline CDR1 and CDR2 sequences are MDHEN and SYDVKM. The full variable domain, its missing parts supplied by reference TRBV28 and TRBJ2-7, is DVKVTQSSRYLVKRTGEKVFLECVQDMDHENMFWYRQDPGLGLRLIYFSYDVKMKEKGDIPEGYSVSREKKERFSLILESASTNQTSMYLCASSPYRVAGEQYFGPGTRLTVT.

Sample share makes this clonotype medium-sized. V gene TRBV11-3 combines with J gene TRBJ2-1; the match to TRBD1 covers 9 bases. This CDR3 region has 13 residues. Germline V gene data show CDR1 as SGHNT and CDR2 as YENEEA. The junction had 3 bases not matched to a gene; V was cut back by 5 bases and J by 7 bases. CDR3 protein: CASSHRGLNEQFF. The CDR3 region has the DNA TGTGCCAGCAGCCACAGGGGGCTGAATGAGCAGTTCTTC.

This clonotype showed up just once. With only one base between it and a far larger clone, this is likely a read error. The V gene is TRBV7-9, the J gene TRBJ2-2, with TRBD2 identical over 9 bases. CDR1 is SEHNR, CDR2 FQNEAQ, per germline (reference sequence). CDR3 size: 19 residues. Written as DNA, the CDR3 is TGTGCCAGCAGCTTAGCCCGGTGGCGGGAGGGCCCTCGAACCGTGGAGCTGTTTTTT. Translated, it gives CASSLARWREGPRTVELFF.

This clonotype qualifies as medium-sized. The chain recombines TRBV9 with TRBJ2-7; tentatively, D is TRBD2 (6 bases). The V gene's germline CDR1 is SGDLS and CDR2 YYNGEE. The CDR3 is made up of 14 amino acids. The V end lost 3 bases, the J end lost 7 bases, and 17 bases lay between the germline ends. The CDR3 region has the DNA TGTGCCAGCAGCGCCGGGGAGGTTGGCTCGGAGCAGTACTTC. Its protein is CASSAGEVGSEQYF.

This clonotype was found many times. CDR3: CASSESGVYGYTF. The CDR3 region has the DNA TGTGCCAGCAGTGAGTCAGGAGTCTATGGCTACACCTTC. The chain employs TRBV2 and TRBJ1-2; no firm D call. V lost 3 bases to trimming and J lost 4 bases, with 9 bases between them. CDR1 and CDR2 (germline): SNHLY, FYNNEI. This CDR3 contains 13 residues.

The chain has TRBV7-2 and TRBJ2-5; D ambiguous. The CDR3 has 13 amino acids. Trimming stripped 3 bases from V and 8 bases from J, with 13 bases between. Germline values: CDR1 SGHTA, CDR2 FQGNSA. In DNA form, the CDR3 reads TGTGCCAGCAGCTTGGTCCTCCTCGGCACCCAGTACTTC. This sequence encodes CASSLVLLGTQYF.